This T cell receptor beta chain was identified during a study of blood T cell repertoires in COVID-19. Overall study: Acute and convalescent COVID-19 specimens originated in the United States, Italy and Spain. The cDNA or gDNA used as material had been derived from T cells, B-cell-depleted T cells, or PBMCs.

Original processing notes: Counts of nucleated cells, estimated from reference gene primer amplification, were obtained. The table came from immunoSEQ multiplex PCR; TCRdb's copy has only in-frame clones and leaves some out. That table is the source of V, J and clone size, and D and trimming were worked out from the DNA. The data contain approximately 85,000 clones, 90% of them singletons. The CDR3 runs to 15 residues. CDR1 SGHDT and CDR2 YYEEEE come from the germline V gene. The germline V and J ends were trimmed by 0 bases and 2 bases, with 12 bases remaining between them. The rearrangement joins TRBV5-6 to TRBJ2-7, with D perhaps matching TRBD1 (6 bases). The clonotype comes from a woman aged 50 to 65 in a cohort sampled during active COVID-19. The sequenced material came from peripheral blood. CDR3 residues: CASSLETGSTYEQYF. The CDR3 DNA follows: TGTGCCAGCAGCTTGGAGACAGGTAGTACCTACGAGCAGTACTTC.